The rows below give T cell receptor beta chains drawn from one sample of a study of long-term antiretroviral therapy in people with HIV. The data were produced by immunoSEQ multiplex PCR, yet TCRdb's version contains in-frame clones alone and is incomplete. The sample lists roughly 14,000 clones, around 80% occurring once. The sample in question was unsorted PBMCs, obtained 0.4 years after starting antiretroviral therapy. All receptors derive from a young man with HIV. Both conserved end residues are trimmed from each CDR3. Fields, in order: V gene, J gene, CDR3 protein.

TRBV18,TRBJ2-1,ASSPPTGGASYNEQF
TRBV15,TRBJ2-1,ATSNQRELYNEQF
TRBV6-5,TRBJ2-4,ASSYGSKNIQY
TRBV2,TRBJ2-1,ASSAGRGSYNEQF
TRBV28,TRBJ2-7,ASSLGYYEQY
TRBV7-9,TRBJ1-6,ASSLESSYNSPLH
TRBV30,TRBJ1-2,AWSNFYDRGNDYGYT
TRBV15,TRBJ1-4,ATPGQGGGKLF
TRBV20-1,TRBJ2-5,SATVAQRQY
TRBV10-3,TRBJ1-2,AISEGLSGNGYT
TRBV19,TRBJ1-1,ASSPRDNLNTEAF
TRBV6-7,TRBJ1-5,ASSYWLDREKLCDQPQH
TRBV29-1,TRBJ2-5,SVQTGEETQY
TRBV27,TRBJ2-2,ASSWGLAGNTGELF
TRBV18,TRBJ2-3,ASSPGGTDTQY
TRBV7-9,TRBJ1-5,ASSRTDSNQPQH
TRBV27,TRBJ1-3,ASSLSEGKSGNTIY
TRBV21-1,TRBJ1-1,ASSKLSMGTGGMNTEAF
TRBV10-3,TRBJ1-1,AISQRLQGANTEAF
TRBV21-1,TRBJ2-7,ASSKIQDRPCDGAYEQY
TRBV6-5,TRBJ2-1,ASSSYGTGPYNEQF
TRBV29-1,TRBJ1-4,SVGQGGEKLF
TRBV5-4,TRBJ1-6,ASSLDRESNSPLH
TRBV6-1,TRBJ2-7,ASTLSGGADEQY
TRBV5-5,TRBJ2-7,ASRDAGQGPYYEQY
TRBV4-1,TRBJ2-1,ASSLAGGHNEQF
TRBV27,TRBJ2-1,ASSFPSGSDEQF
TRBV7-2,TRBJ1-6,ASSTTGTHSPLH
TRBV28,TRBJ1-2,ASSLGGTGAYGYT
TRBV7-6,TRBJ2-5,ASSLMAGGNQETQY
TRBV5-1,TRBJ1-1,ASSLEGTESTEAF
TRBV27,TRBJ1-2,ASCQTGTFNYGYT